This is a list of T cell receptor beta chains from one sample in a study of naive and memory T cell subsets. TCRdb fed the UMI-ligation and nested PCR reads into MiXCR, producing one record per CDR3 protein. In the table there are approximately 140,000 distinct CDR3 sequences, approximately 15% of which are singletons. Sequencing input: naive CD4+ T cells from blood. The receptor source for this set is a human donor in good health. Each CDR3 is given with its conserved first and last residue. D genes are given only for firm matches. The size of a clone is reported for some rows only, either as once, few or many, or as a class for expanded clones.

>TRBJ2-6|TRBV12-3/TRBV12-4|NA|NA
TGTGCCAGCAGACGGGACGACTCTGGGGCCAACGTCCTGACTTTC
CASRRDDSGANVLTF
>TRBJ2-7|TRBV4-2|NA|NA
TGTGCCAGCAGCCAAGATCGGACCTACGAGCAGTACTTC
CASSQDRTYEQYF
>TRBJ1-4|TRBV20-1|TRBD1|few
TGCAGTGCTAACCGGGACAGGTTGCGCGGAGCGAATGAAAAACTGTTTTTT
CSANRDRLRGANEKLFF
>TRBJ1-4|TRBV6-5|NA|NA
TGTGCCAGCAGTTCGACCGGGACGGGTGAAAAACTGTTTTTT
CASSSTGTGEKLFF
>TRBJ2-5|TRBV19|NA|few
TGTGCCAGTAGCCGCCCCCGGGGAGAGACCCAGTACTTC
CASSRPRGETQYF
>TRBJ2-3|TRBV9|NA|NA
TGTGCCAGCAGCGTGAGTGCCGGGCACGGGCTGGGCACAGATACGCAGTATTTT
CASSVSAGHGLGTDTQYF
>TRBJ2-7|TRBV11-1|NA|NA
TGTGCCAGCAGCTTAGACCGCCCCTACGAGCAGTACTTC
CASSLDRPYEQYF
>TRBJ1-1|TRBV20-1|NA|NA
TGCAGTGCTAGAGGGGCGCGAGGGGAATGGGACACTGAAGCTTTCTTT
CSARGARGEWDTEAFF
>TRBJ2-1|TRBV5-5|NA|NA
TGTGCCAGCAGATATCGGACTACCAATGAGCAGTTCTTC
CASRYRTTNEQFF
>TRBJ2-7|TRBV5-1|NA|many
TGCGCCAGCAGCGATCCTACAGGAACCTACGAGCAGTACTTC
CASSDPTGTYEQYF
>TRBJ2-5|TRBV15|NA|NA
TGTGCCACCAGCAGAGACCGACAGTCTTCAGAGACCCAGTACTTC
CATSRDRQSSETQYF
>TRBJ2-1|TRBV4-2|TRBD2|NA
TGTGCCAGCAGCCAAGAGTTGGCGGGAGGGCCTGTGAGCAATGAGCAGTTCTTC
CASSQELAGGPVSNEQFF
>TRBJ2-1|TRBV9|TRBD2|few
TGTGCCAGCAGCCCCCGGATCGGACTAGCGGGAGGGAATGAGCAGTTCTTC
CASSPRIGLAGGNEQFF
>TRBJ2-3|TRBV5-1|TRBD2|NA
TGCGCCAGCAGCAGAGGGACTAGCGGGAGATGGGCAGATACGCAGTATTTT
CASSRGTSGRWADTQYF
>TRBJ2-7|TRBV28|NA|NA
TGTGCCAGCAGTTCCTTGACTGTTACCTACGAGCAGTACTTC
CASSSLTVTYEQYF
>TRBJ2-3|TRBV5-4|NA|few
TGTGCCAGCAGAAACCCCCGGGACGGATTCACAGATACGCAGTATTTT
CASRNPRDGFTDTQYF
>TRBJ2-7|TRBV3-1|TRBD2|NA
TGTGCCAGCAGCCACCCCTTGGCTAGCGGGGGCAGTAGCTCCTACGAGCAGTACTTC
CASSHPLASGGSSSYEQYF
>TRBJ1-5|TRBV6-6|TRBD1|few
TGTGCCAGCAGTAAAACAGGGGGCGGACAGCCCCAGCATTTT
CASSKTGGGQPQHF
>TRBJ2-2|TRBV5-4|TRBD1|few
TGTGCCAGCAGGGACAGGGGGCGAATTGCCGGGGAGCTGTTTTTT
CASRDRGRIAGELFF
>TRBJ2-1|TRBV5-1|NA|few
TGCGCCAGCAGGTCGACAGACGACAATGAGCAGTTCTTC
CASRSTDDNEQFF
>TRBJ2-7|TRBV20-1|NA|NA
TGCAGTGCTAGTGACTTGACCTACGAGCAGTACTTC
CSASDLTYEQYF
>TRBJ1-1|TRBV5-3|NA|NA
TGTGCCAGCAGCTCTTGGCAGTGGGGGCGGAACACTGAAGCTTTCTTT
CASSSWQWGRNTEAFF
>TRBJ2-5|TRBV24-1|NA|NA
TGTGCCACCAGTGACTCCGGGGCCGGAGAAGAGACCCAGTACTTC
CATSDSGAGEETQYF
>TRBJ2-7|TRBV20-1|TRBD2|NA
TGCAGTGCTTGGCGGGAGGGCCGCCACGAGCAGTACTTC
CSAWREGRHEQYF
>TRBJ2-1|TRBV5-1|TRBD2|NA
TGCGCCAGCAACGGGACTAGCGGAGTGCCCGAGCAGTTCTTC
CASNGTSGVPEQFF
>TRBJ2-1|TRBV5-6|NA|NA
TGTGCCAGCAGCTTGTGGCAGGGCAAGTACAATGAGCAGTTCTTC
CASSLWQGKYNEQFF
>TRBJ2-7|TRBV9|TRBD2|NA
TGTGCCAGCAGCGTTACCGGGACTAGCGGTCACTACGAGCAGTACTTC
CASSVTGTSGHYEQYF
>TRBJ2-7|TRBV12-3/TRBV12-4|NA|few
TGTGCCAGCACCCGGACAGGGGGCGCGCTAGCGGGAGACGAGCAGTACTTC
CASTRTGGALAGDEQYF
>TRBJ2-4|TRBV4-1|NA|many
TGCGCCAGCAGCCAAAAGGCTACCCCGGGACTCACTTTTGCCACCAAAAACATTCAGTACTTC
CASSQKATPGLTFATKNIQYF